In its sample, the clone carrying this T cell receptor (beta chain) was seen many times. Antigen: not known. Quantitative molecular-barcoded 5'-RACE generated the TCR beta libraries. One entry per CDR3 protein results from TCRdb running MiXCR on the 5' RACE reads. The sample consists of about 160,000 distinct CDR3 sequences, 15% to 20% of them appearing once. The record originates from a study of CD8 T cells in ankylosing spondylitis. Study-wide results and limits: Significant enrichment of disease-linked clones was reported in matched ankylosing spondylitis synovial fluid. It appeared that ankylosing spondylitis blood was characterized by a TCR beta motif of seven or eight highly homologous variants.

V lost 1 base to trimming and J lost 0 bases, with 7 bases between them. The CDR3 totals 15 residues. CDR1 is LGHNA and CDR2 is YNFKEQ in the germline V gene. Sequenced: blood, either unsorted or a sorted T cell fraction (not recorded which). The sequence derives from a male donor with ankylosing spondylitis or in good health (not recorded which). J is TRBJ1-5 and V is TRBV4-2; D is unresolved. The CDR3, as DNA: TGTGCCAGCAGCCAAGGGCCCCATAGCAATCAGCCCCAGCATTTT. Translation gives CASSQGPHSNQPQHF.